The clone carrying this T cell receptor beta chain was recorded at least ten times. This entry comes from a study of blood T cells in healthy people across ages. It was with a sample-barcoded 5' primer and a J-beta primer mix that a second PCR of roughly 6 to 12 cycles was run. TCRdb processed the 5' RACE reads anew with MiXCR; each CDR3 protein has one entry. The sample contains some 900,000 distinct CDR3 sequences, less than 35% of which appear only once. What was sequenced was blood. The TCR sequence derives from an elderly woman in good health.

CDR3 sequence reads: CASRNSGTSRVDTQYF. As DNA, the CDR3 is TGTGCCAGCAGAAACTCCGGGACTAGTAGGGTAGATACGCAGTATTTT. The chain uses TRBV6-5 and TRBJ2-3; 8 positions match TRBD2. Germline assignment: CDR1 MNHEY and CDR2 SVGAGI. CDR3 length: 16 residues. The junction had 13 bases not matched to a gene; V was cut back by 6 bases and J by 5 bases.